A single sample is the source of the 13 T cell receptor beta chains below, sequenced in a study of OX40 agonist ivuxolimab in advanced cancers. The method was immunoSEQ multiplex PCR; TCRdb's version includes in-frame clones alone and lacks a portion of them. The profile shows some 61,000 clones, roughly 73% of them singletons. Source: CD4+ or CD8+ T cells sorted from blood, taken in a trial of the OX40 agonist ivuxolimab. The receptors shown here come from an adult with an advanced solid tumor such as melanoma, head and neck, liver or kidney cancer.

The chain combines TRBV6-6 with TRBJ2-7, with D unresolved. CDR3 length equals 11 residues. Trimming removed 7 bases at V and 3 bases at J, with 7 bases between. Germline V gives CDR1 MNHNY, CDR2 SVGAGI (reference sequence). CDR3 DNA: TGTGCCAGCAAAAACAGCTACGAGCAGTACTTC. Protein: CASKNSYEQYF.

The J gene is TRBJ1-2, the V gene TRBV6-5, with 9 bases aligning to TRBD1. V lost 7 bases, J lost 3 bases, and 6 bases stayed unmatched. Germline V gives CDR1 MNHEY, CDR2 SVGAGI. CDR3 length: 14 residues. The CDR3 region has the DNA TGTGCCAGCACCAGGGACAGGGAGTACTATGGCTACACCTTC. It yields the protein CASTRDREYYGYTF.

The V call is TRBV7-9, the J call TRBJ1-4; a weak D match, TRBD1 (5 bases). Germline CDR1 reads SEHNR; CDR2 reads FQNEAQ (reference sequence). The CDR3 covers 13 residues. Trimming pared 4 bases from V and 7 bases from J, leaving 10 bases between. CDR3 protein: CASSSSTGEKLFF. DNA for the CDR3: TGTGCCAGCAGCTCTTCAACAGGTGAAAAACTGTTTTTT.

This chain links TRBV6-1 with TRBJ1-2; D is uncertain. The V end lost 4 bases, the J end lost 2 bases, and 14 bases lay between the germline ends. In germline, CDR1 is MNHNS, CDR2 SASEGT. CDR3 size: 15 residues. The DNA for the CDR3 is TGTGCCAGCAGTGCTTTATTTACAGAAAACTATGGCTACACCTTC. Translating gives CASSALFTENYGYTF.

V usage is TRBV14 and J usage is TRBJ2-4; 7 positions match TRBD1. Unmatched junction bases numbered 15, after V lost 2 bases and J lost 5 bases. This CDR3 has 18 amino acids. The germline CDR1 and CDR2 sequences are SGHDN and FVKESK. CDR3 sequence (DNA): TGTGCCAGCAGCCAAACCCCCCCTCTTGGGCAGGGGGAAAACATTCAGTACTTC. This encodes CASSQTPPLGQGENIQYF. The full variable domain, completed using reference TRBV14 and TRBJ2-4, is EAGVTQFPSHSVIEKGQTVTLRCDPISGHDNLYWYRRVMGKEIKFLLHFVKESKQDESGMPNNRFLAERTGGTYSTLKVQPAELEDSGVYFCASSQTPPLGQGENIQYFGAGTRLSVL.

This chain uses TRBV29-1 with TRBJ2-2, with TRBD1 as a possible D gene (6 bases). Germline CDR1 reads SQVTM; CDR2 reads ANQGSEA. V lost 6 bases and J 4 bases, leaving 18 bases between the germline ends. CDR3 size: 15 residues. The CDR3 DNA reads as TGCAGCGTCGCACAGGGTTTTGGGGGCACCGGGGAGCTGTTTTTT. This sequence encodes CSVAQGFGGTGELFF.

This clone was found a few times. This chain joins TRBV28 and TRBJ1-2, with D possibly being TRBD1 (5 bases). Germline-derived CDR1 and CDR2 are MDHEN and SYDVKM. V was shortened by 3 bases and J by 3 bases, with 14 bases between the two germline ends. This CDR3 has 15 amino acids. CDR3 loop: CASSFSRDSYYGYTF. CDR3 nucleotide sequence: TGTGCCAGCAGTTTCTCCCGGGACTCATACTATGGCTACACCTTC.

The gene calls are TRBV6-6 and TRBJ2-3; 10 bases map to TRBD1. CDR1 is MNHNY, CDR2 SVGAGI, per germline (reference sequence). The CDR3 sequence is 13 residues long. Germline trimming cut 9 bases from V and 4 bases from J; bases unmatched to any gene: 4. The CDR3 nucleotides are TGTGCCAGTAGACAGGGGGCGGCAGATACGCAGTATTTT. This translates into CASRQGAADTQYF.

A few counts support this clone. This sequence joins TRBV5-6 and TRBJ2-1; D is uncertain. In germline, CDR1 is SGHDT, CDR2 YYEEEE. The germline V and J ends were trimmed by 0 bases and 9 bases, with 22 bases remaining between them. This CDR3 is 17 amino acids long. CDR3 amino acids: CASSLDLGNSQIGEQFF. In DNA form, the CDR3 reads TGTGCCAGCAGCTTGGATCTGGGAAATTCCCAAATCGGTGAGCAGTTCTTC.

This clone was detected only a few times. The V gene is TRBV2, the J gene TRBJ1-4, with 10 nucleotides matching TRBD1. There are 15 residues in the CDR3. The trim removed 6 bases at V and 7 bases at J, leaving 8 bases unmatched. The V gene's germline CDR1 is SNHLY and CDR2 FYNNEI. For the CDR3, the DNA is TGTGCCAGCAGCCCCTTTCGGGACAGGGGTGAAAAACTGTTTTTT. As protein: CASSPFRDRGEKLFF.

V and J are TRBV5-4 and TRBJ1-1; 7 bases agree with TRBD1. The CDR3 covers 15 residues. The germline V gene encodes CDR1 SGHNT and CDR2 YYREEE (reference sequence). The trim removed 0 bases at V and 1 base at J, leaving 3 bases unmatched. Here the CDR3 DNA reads TGTGCCAGCAGCTTGGTGGGACAGAAGAACACTGAAGCTTTCTTT. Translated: CASSLVGQKNTEAFF.

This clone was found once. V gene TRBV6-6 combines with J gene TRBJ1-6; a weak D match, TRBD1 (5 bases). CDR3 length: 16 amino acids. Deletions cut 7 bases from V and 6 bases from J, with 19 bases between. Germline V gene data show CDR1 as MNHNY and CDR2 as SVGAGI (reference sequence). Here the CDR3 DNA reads TGTGCCAGCAAGGTTTGGCAGGGCGAGGCTAATTCACCCCTCCACTTT. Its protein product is CASKVWQGEANSPLHF.

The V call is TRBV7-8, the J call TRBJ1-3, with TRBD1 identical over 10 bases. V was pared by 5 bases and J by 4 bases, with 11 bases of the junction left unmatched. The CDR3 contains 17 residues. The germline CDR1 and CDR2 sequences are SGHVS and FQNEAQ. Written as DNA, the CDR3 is TGTGCCAGCAGCCCACGAGACAGGGGGCGCGAAGGAAACACCATATATTTT. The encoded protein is CASSPRDRGREGNTIYF.